Presented here are 10 T cell receptor beta chains from one specimen sequenced in a study of CD8+ T cells in alopecia areata. As for treatment: oral pan-JAK inhibitor, 5-10 mg twice daily. cDNA serving as the sequencing template came from extracted, reverse transcribed RNA. Libraries were prepared by immunoSEQ multiplex PCR; TCRdb keeps only in-frame clonotypes and omits some of them. The table records 100,000 or so clones, just under 60% of them present only once. The sequencing here drew on CD8+ T cells sorted from blood, taken between weeks 55 and 70, from a patient treated with tofacitinib. These receptors all stem from a human donor with alopecia areata.

This clone has only a few counts. This chain links TRBV7-9 with TRBJ2-1; D call uncertain. Trimming removed 5 bases at V and 2 bases at J, with 10 bases between. The germline V gene has CDR1 SEHNR and CDR2 FQNEAQ (reference sequence). The CDR3 is 14 amino acids. CDR3 DNA sequence: TGTGCCAGCAGCCCTCCCCAAACCTACAATGAGCAGTTCTTC. Its protein product is CASSPPQTYNEQFF.

V gene TRBV5-6 combines with J gene TRBJ2-7, with 7 positions matching TRBD1. Germline V gene lookup returns CDR1 SGHDT and CDR2 YYEEEE. The junction had 9 bases not matched to a gene; V was cut back by 4 bases and J by 2 bases. There are 15 residues in the CDR3. CDR3 sequence (DNA): TGTGCCAGCAGCCCGGGGCCGGGACAGACCTACGAGCAGTACTTC. Translating gives CASSPGPGQTYEQYF.

CDR3 sequence reads: CASSLTSYNEQFF. DNA of the CDR3: TGTGCCAGTAGCCTCACCTCATACAATGAGCAGTTCTTC. The rearrangement links TRBV19 to TRBJ2-1; D is ambiguous. Between the trimmed V and J ends, which lost 6 bases and 4 bases, there was a span of 10 bases. The CDR3 runs to 13 residues. CDR1 is LNHDA, CDR2 SQIVND, per germline (reference sequence).

The chain uses TRBV7-2 and TRBJ2-7; no reliable D call. The CDR3 is 15 residues long. The germline V gene encodes CDR1 SGHTA and CDR2 FQGNSA. V was trimmed by 8 bases and J by 5 bases, leaving 22 bases between them. CDR3 region: CASRSTGLVPHEQYF. The CDR3 nucleotides read TGTGCCAGCCGCTCTACTGGGCTAGTTCCCCACGAGCAGTACTTC.

V and J are TRBV30 and TRBJ1-5; D remains unclear. Germline CDR1 reads GTSNPN; CDR2 reads SVGIG (reference sequence). V lost 0 bases and J 1 base, leaving 7 bases between the germline ends. This CDR3 is 14 amino acids long. The CDR3 reads CAWSVVFSNQPQHF. The CDR3 DNA is TGTGCCTGGAGTGTAGTGTTCAGCAATCAGCCCCAGCATTTT.

V gene TRBV20-1 combines with J gene TRBJ1-2; weak D call: TRBD1 (5 bases). In germline, CDR1 is DFQATT, CDR2 SNEGSKA (reference sequence). The CDR3 runs 11 residues. Trimming left V 5 bases short and J 5 bases short, with 9 bases between. The CDR3 spells CSALGGYGYTF. The CDR3 region has the DNA TGCAGTGCTCTCGGGGGATATGGCTACACCTTC.

This clone has only a few counts. The CDR3 reads CASSAGFTDSSYEQYF. The CDR3 DNA reads TGTGCCAGCAGTGCTGGGTTTACAGACAGCTCCTACGAGCAGTACTTC. J is TRBJ2-7 and V is TRBV2; D possibly corresponds to TRBD1 (5 bases). CDR3 length: 16 residues. Trimming cost V 4 bases and J 0 bases, with 16 bases left between them. Germline-derived CDR1 and CDR2 are SNHLY and FYNNEI. Based on the CDR3 plus reference TRBV2 and TRBJ2-7, the full variable domain is EPEVTQTPSHQVTQMGQEVILRCVPISNHLYFYWYRQILGQKVEFLVSFYNNEISEKSEIFDDQFSVERPDGSNFTLKIRSTKLEDSAMYFCASSAGFTDSSYEQYFGPGTRLTVT.

V is TRBV9 and J is TRBJ2-5; D possibly corresponds to TRBD2 (6 bases). Between the trimmed V and J ends, which lost 4 bases and 5 bases, there was a span of 15 bases. This CDR3 contains 14 residues. Per the germline V gene, CDR1 is SGDLS and CDR2 is YYNGEE. CDR3: CASSTDGRTETQYF. CDR3 in DNA: TGTGCCAGCAGCACAGATGGGAGGACTGAGACCCAGTACTTC.

The chain combines TRBV5-6 with TRBJ2-1; 7 nucleotides align to TRBD1. V shed 3 bases, J shed 0 bases, and the junction held 9 bases outside the gene matches. Germline CDR1 reads SGHDT; CDR2 reads YYEEEE. This CDR3 region has 17 residues. CDR3 in amino acids: CASSYPTGMNSYNEQFF. CDR3 DNA sequence: TGTGCCAGCAGCTACCCGACAGGGATGAACTCCTACAATGAGCAGTTCTTC.

The chain links TRBV4-2 to TRBJ2-3, with 7 bases aligning to TRBD2. The CDR3 is 16 residues long. V lost 1 base and J lost 2; bases outside the gene matches: 6. CDR1 and CDR2 (germline): LGHNA, YNFKEQ. The CDR3 DNA reads as TGTGCCAGCAGCCAAGCGCCAGCGGGATTCACAGATACGCAGTATTTT. This sequence encodes CASSQAPAGFTDTQYF.